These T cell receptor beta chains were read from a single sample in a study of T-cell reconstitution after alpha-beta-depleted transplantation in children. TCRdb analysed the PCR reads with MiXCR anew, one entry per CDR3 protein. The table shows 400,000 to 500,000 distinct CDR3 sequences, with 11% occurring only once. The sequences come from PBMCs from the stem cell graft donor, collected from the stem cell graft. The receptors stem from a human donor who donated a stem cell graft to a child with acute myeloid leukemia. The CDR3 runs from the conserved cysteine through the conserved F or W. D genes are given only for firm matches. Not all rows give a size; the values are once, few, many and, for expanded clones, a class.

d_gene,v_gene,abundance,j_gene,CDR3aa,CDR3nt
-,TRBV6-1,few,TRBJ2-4,CASSERGYLAKNIQYF,TGTGCCAGCAGTGAAAGGGGGTACTTAGCCAAAAACATTCAGTACTTC
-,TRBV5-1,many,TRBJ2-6,CASSLADSGANVLTF,TGCGCCAGCAGCTTGGCAGACTCTGGGGCCAACGTCCTGACTTTC
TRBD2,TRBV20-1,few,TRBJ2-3,CSAVHGGETDTQYF,TGCAGTGCTGTGCACGGGGGGGAAACAGATACGCAGTATTTT
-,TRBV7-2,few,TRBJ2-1,CASSAGVWGAQNEQFF,TGTGCCAGCAGCGCAGGAGTATGGGGCGCGCAGAATGAGCAGTTCTTC
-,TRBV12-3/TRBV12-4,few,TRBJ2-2,CASSPARGELFF,TGTGCCAGCAGTCCCGCGCGGGGGGAGCTGTTTTTT
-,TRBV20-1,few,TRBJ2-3,CSALAPRADTQYF,TGCAGTGCCCTCGCGCCTAGGGCAGATACGCAGTATTTT
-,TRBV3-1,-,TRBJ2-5,CASSQMTQETQYF,TGTGCCAGCAGCCAGATGACCCAAGAGACCCAGTACTTC
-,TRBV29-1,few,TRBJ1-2,CSVDKGAGGYTF,TGCAGCGTTGATAAGGGCGCTGGGGGCTACACCTTC
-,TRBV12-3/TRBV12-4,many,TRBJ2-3,CASSLVVGTQYF,TGTGCCAGCAGTTTAGTAGTCGGTACGCAGTATTTT
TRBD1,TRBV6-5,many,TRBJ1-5,CASRGGQGPQPQHF,TGTGCCAGCAGGGGGGGACAGGGACCTCAGCCCCAGCATTTT
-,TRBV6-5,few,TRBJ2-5,CASSSLGGSQETQYF,TGTGCCAGCAGTTCCCTGGGGGGAAGCCAAGAGACCCAGTACTTC
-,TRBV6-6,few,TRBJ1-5,CAVGGSNQPQHF,TGTGCCGTCGGGGGGAGCAATCAGCCCCAGCATTTT
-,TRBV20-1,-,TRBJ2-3,CSARIRAGKIRDTQYF,TGCAGTGCTAGAATCCGGGCCGGGAAAATCAGGGATACGCAGTATTTT
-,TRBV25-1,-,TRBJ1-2,CASSERIRDGYTF,TGTGCCAGCAGTGAGAGAATCCGGGATGGCTACACCTTC
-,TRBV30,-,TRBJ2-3,CAWSVIDTQYF,TGTGCCTGGAGTGTGATAGATACGCAGTATTTT
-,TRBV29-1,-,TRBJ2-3,CSGSGKSGTDTQYF,TGCAGCGGATCCGGGAAAAGCGGCACAGATACGCAGTATTTT
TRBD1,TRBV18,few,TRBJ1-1,CASSPGQGGTNTEAFF,TGTGCCAGCTCACCCGGACAGGGCGGTACGAACACTGAAGCTTTCTTT
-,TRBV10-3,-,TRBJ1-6,CAISESRSGPQDSPLHF,TGTGCCATCAGTGAGTCGCGCTCCGGGCCGCAAGATTCACCCCTCCACTTT
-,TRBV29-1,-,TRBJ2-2,CSVLANGELFF,TGCAGCGTTCTTGCGAACGGGGAGCTGTTTTTT
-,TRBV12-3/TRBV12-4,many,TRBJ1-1,CASSPGRPTKAFF,TGTGCCAGCAGTCCGGGACGCCCCACGAAAGCTTTCTTT
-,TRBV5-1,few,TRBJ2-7,CASSAAWDSYEQYF,TGCGCCAGCAGCGCCGCTTGGGACTCCTACGAGCAGTACTTC
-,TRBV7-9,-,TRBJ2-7,CASSLLGESNEQYF,TGTGCCAGCAGCTTATTAGGAGAAAGTAACGAGCAGTACTTC
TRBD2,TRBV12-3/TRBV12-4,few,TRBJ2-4,CASSPGTSALLHIQYF,TGTGCCAGCAGCCCGGGGACTAGCGCCCTCCTACACATTCAGTACTTC
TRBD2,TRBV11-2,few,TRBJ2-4,CASSPGLAGVIQYF,TGTGCCAGCAGCCCGGGACTAGCGGGAGTCATTCAGTACTTC
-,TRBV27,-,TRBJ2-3,CASSVGLGTDTQYF,TGTGCCAGCAGTGTCGGACTGGGCACAGATACGCAGTATTTT
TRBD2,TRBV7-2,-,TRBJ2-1,CASTKAGGFHEQFF,TGTGCCAGCACTAAAGCGGGAGGGTTCCATGAGCAGTTCTTC
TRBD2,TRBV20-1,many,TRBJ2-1,CSAPGTSGRASYNEQFF,TGCAGTGCTCCCGGGACTAGCGGGAGGGCCAGCTACAATGAGCAGTTCTTC
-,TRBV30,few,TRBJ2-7,CAWDGSELEF,TGTGCCTGGGACGGCTCCGAGTTGGAGTTC
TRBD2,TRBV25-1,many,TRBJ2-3,CASSEYSGGREDTQYF,TGTGCCAGCAGTGAGTATAGCGGGGGCCGGGAAGATACGCAGTATTTT
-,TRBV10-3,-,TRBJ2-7,CAISTGYGSYEQYF,TGTGCCATCAGCACAGGGTATGGGTCCTACGAGCAGTACTTC
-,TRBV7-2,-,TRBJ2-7,CASSRFSGGGYEQYF,TGTGCCAGCAGCCGTTTTAGCGGAGGGGGTTACGAGCAGTACTTC
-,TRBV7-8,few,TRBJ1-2,CASSLGRQTALGYTF,TGTGCCAGCAGCTTAGGGCGACAAACGGCACTTGGCTACACCTTC
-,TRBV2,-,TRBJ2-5,CASSEFQPVKETQYF,TGTGCCAGCAGTGAGTTTCAGCCTGTAAAAGAGACCCAGTACTTC
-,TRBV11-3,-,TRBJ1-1,CASSLEEGAEAFF,TGTGCCAGCAGCTTAGAGGAAGGGGCAGAAGCTTTCTTT
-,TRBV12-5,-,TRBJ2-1,CASGLARGLGNEQFF,TGTGCTAGTGGTTTGGCACGTGGCCTGGGCAATGAGCAGTTCTTC
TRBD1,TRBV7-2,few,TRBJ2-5,CASSLTGGWETQYF,TGTGCCAGCAGCTTGACAGGGGGCTGGGAGACCCAGTACTTC
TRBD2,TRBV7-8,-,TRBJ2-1,CATSGSRVNNEQFF,TGTGCCACCAGCGGGAGTCGAGTAAACAATGAGCAGTTCTTC
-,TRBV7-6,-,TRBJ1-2,CASSLGTGGELYGYTF,TGTGCCAGCAGCTTAGGGACCGGGGGGGAACTCTATGGCTACACCTTC
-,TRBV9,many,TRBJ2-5,CASSLKRPQYF,TGTGCCAGCAGCCTTAAGCGTCCCCAGTACTTC
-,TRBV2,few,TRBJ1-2,CASGGPPTAYGYTF,TGTGCCAGCGGAGGGCCTCCGACCGCCTATGGCTACACCTTC
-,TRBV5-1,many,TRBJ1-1,CASSFTGGTVTEAFF,TGCGCCAGCAGCTTCACTGGTGGCACCGTTACTGAAGCTTTCTTT
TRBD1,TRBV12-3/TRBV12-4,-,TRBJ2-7,CASSLGQGLPGVRYF,TGTGCCAGCAGTTTAGGACAGGGCCTCCCCGGGGTGCGATACTTC
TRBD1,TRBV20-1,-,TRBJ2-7,CSAKSGTGAYEQYF,TGCAGTGCAAAATCCGGGACAGGGGCCTACGAGCAGTACTTC
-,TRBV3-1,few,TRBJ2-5,CASSSVEETQYF,TGTGCCAGCAGCTCAGTCGAGGAGACCCAGTACTTC
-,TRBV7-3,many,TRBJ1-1,CASSYQRNTEAFF,TGTGCCAGCAGCTACCAGCGGAACACTGAAGCTTTCTTT
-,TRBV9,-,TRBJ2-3,CASSVDPDTQYF,TGTGCCAGCAGCGTCGACCCAGATACGCAGTATTTT
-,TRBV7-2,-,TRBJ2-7,CASSRGGGDEQYF,TGTGCCAGCAGCCGAGGGGGCGGGGACGAGCAGTACTTC